This T cell receptor beta chain was sequenced for a study of cytomegalovirus exposure and HLA in healthy donors. In germline, CDR1 is DFQATT, CDR2 SNEGSKA (reference sequence). CDR3 length equals 11 residues. Trimming cost V 3 bases and J 7 bases, with 9 bases left between them. The PCR ran on 60 Vbeta and 13 Jbeta primers. TCRdb keeps only in-frame clones here, not all; method: immunoSEQ multiplex PCR. The sample has some 150,000 clones; almost 85% are singletons. V usage is TRBV20-1 and J usage is TRBJ1-2, with D hard to call. The clonotype was recovered from a woman aged 40 to 50 in good health and CMV-seronegative. The specimen was PBMCs. Written as DNA, the CDR3 is TGCAGTGCTAGCAGTTCTTTTGGCTACACCTTC. Translation gives CSASSSFGYTF.